Here is one T cell receptor (beta chain) with its context. This entry belongs to a study of T cells in Graves' hyperthyroidism and ophthalmopathy. V lost 0 bases and J 13 bases, leaving 15 bases between the germline ends. The CDR3 is made up of 13 amino acids. Per the germline V gene, CDR1 is PRHDT and CDR2 is FYEKMQ (reference sequence). Researchers took RNA transcripts and amplified the TCR beta CDR3 regions from them. Initially, a first-round RT-PCR of the TCR CDR3 employed the HTBI primer set. TCRdb ran MiXCR on the multiplex PCR reads and lists one entry per CDR3 protein. The sample lists over 700,000 distinct CDR3 sequences, around a third seen once, with 30% to 40% in the top ten.

The chain is built from TRBV13 and TRBJ1-1; no reliable D call. Sequencing input: blood. The receptor's source is a woman aged 40 to 50 with Graves' hyperthyroidism. CDR3 sequence: CASSLGDPYRDFF. In DNA form, the CDR3 reads TGTGCCAGCAGCTTAGGGGATCCCTATCGGGATTTCTTT.